Included here is one T cell receptor beta chain sequence, with context. The data were obtained in a study of blood T cell repertoires in COVID-19. In the study overall: Both acute and convalescent COVID-19 samples were obtained from the United States, Italy and Spain.

Original data processing: For nucleated cells, counts were estimated from reference gene primer amplification. Clones were sequenced by immunoSEQ multiplex PCR, and TCRdb holds only the in-frame ones, with some missing. V and J calls and clone size are as listed in that table; D and trimming were resolved from the DNA. The sample has some 270,000 clones, 84% seen once. This CDR3 is 14 amino acids long. V shed 1 base and J shed 7 bases, with 11 bases lying between them. Germline lookup yields CDR1 SGHTA and CDR2 FQGNSA. The source material was peripheral blood. This chain uses TRBV7-2 with TRBJ1-5, with D perhaps matching TRBD1 (6 bases). This TCR was sampled from a person in their 70s with COVID-19, enrolled during active disease. CDR3 loop: CASSLGTEGQPQHF. CDR3 nucleotides: TGTGCCAGCAGCTTAGGGACAGAAGGGCAGCCCCAGCATTTT. Full variable domain (remainder filled in from reference TRBV7-2 and TRBJ1-5): GAGVSQSPSNKVTEKGKDVELRCDPISGHTALYWYRQSLGQGLEFLIYFQGNSAPDKSGLPSDRFSAERTGGSVSTLTIQRTQQEDSAVYLCASSLGTEGQPQHFGDGTRLSIL.